What follows are 8 T cell receptor beta chains derived from one specimen sequenced in a study of shared clonotypes between healthy human individuals. Measured with immunoSEQ multiplex PCR; TCRdb has only the in-frame clones, and not every one. The table shows 2 million to 3 million clones, with more than 85% occurring only once. The source material was naive CD4+ T cells from PBMCs. The sample's subset: CD45RA+ positively selected. The receptors shown here come from a young man in good health. Some clones in this sample may be carry-over from other donors' samples.

The genes are TRBV28 and TRBJ1-5; D gene ambiguous. The CDR3 has 13 amino acids. V lost 3 bases, J lost 9 bases, and 12 bases lay in between. Germline CDR1 is MDHEN and CDR2 is SYDVKM. The CDR3 nucleotides are TGTGCCAGCAGTTTGCCGCGAAAGGGGCCCCAGCATTTT. It yields the protein CASSLPRKGPQHF. Full variable domain (outside the CDR3, taken from reference TRBV28 and TRBJ1-5): DVKVTQSSRYLVKRTGEKVFLECVQDMDHENMFWYRQDPGLGLRLIYFSYDVKMKEKGDIPEGYSVSREKKERFSLILESASTNQTSMYLCASSLPRKGPQHFGDGTRLSIL.

The rearrangement links TRBV7-2 to TRBJ2-1; the match to TRBD2 covers 9 bases. This CDR3 has 16 residues. Germline values: CDR1 SGHTA, CDR2 FQGNSA. V gave up 1 base and J gave up 7 bases; unmatched junction bases: 8. The CDR3 coding sequence is TGTGCCAGCAGCTTAGTTCTCGCGGGAGGGTATAATGAGCAGTTCTTC. Residues: CASSLVLAGGYNEQFF.

The CDR3 reads CASSQATGPGDIQYF. CDR3 in DNA: TGCGCCAGCAGCCAAGCAACAGGACCAGGGGACATTCAGTACTTC. The rearrangement links TRBV4-1 to TRBJ2-4, with D perhaps TRBD1 (6 bases). Germline assignment: CDR1 MGHRA and CDR2 YSYEKL. Trimming took 1 base from V and 8 from J, leaving 15 bases between them. CDR3 size: 15 residues.

With respect to this clone: Other DNA sequences in the sample encode the same CDR3. In nucleotides, the CDR3 is TGTGCCAGCAGCTTAGGTGGCGATGAGCAGTTCTTC. Translated: CASSLGGDEQFF. The chain recombines TRBV11-3 with TRBJ2-1, with D hard to call. Trimming removed 1 base from V and 8 bases from J, with 6 bases in between. The CDR3 covers 12 residues. Germline-derived CDR1 and CDR2 are SGHNT and YENEEA. The full variable domain, completed using reference TRBV11-3 and TRBJ2-1, is EAGVVQSPRYKIIEKKQPVAFWCNPISGHNTLYWYLQNLGQGPELLIRYENEEAVDDSQLPKDRFSAERLKGVDSTLKIQPAELGDSAVYLCASSLGGDEQFFGPGTRLTVL.

The V and J genes are TRBV5-1 and TRBJ2-3; a weak D match, TRBD1 (6 bases). The CDR3 is 15 amino acids. From germline, CDR1 is SGHRS and CDR2 YFSETQ. Trimming cost V 7 bases and J 11 bases, with 26 bases left between them. The CDR3 region is CASHNPTGTSNGQYF. The CDR3 nucleotides are TGCGCCAGCCACAATCCAACCGGGACATCCAATGGGCAGTATTTT.

The CDR3 DNA follows: TGTGCCAGCAGTTGGGACAGGGGAGACACTGAAGCTTTCTTT. Encoded protein: CASSWDRGDTEAFF. This chain uses TRBV6-5 with TRBJ1-1, with TRBD1 identical over 10 bases. This CDR3 has 14 amino acids. Germline V gives CDR1 MNHEY, CDR2 SVGAGI. Germline trimming cut 4 bases from V and 3 bases from J; bases unmatched to any gene: 2.

Only one count was recorded for this clone. J is TRBJ2-1 and V is TRBV7-2, with 9 bases aligning to TRBD2. The germline V gene encodes CDR1 SGHTA and CDR2 FQGNSA. Trimming at V came to 4 bases and at J to 3 bases, leaving 7 bases not matched to a gene. The CDR3 runs 16 residues. CDR3 amino acids: CASSSRLAAYYNEQFF. CDR3 sequence (DNA): TGTGCCAGCAGCTCACGACTAGCGGCTTACTACAATGAGCAGTTCTTC.

This clone has only a few counts. The sample contains more than one DNA sequence encoding this CDR3. The CDR3 coding sequence is TGTGCCAGCAGCTTAGGCACAGATACGCAGTATTTT. Translated, it gives CASSLGTDTQYF. This chain links TRBV11-3 with TRBJ2-3; D uncertain. The germline gives CDR1 SGHNT, CDR2 YENEEA. The V end was cut by 1 base, the J end by 1 base, with 0 bases between. The CDR3 spans 12 residues.